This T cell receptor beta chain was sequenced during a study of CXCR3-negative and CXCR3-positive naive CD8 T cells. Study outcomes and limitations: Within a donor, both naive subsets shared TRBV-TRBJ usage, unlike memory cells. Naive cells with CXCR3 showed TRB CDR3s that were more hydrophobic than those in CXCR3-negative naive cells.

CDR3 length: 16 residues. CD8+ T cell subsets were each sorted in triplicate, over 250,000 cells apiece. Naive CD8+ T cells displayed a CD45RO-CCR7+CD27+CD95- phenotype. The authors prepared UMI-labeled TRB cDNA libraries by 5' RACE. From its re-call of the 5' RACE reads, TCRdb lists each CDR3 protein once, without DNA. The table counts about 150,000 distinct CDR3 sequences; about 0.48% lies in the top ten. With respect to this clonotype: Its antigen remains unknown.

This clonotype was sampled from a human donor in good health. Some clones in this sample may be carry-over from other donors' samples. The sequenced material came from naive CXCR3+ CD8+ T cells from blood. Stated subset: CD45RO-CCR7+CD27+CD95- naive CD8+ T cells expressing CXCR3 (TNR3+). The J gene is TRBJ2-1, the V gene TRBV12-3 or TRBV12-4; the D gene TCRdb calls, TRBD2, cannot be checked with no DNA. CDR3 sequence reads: CASSLGGAGGQHEQFF.